This T cell receptor (beta chain) was retrieved from a study of blood T cells in healthy people across ages. The CDR3 runs 14 residues. V was clipped by 6 bases and J by 2 bases, with 11 bases between them. CDR1 and CDR2 (germline): DFQATT, SNEGSKA (reference sequence). Only a few counts were recorded for this clonotype. Then a second PCR, running roughly 7 to 11 cycles, was carried out with a sample-barcoded 5' primer and a J-beta primer mix. TCRdb used MiXCR to reprocess the 5' RACE reads, holding one entry per CDR3 protein. Among roughly 1.4 million distinct CDR3 sequences listed, 55% to 75% were seen once.

The source is a man aged 18-30 years in good health. The source material was blood. The chain employs TRBV20-1 and TRBJ1-6, with D possibly being TRBD1 (5 bases). CDR3 region: CSAPGATYNSPLHF. The CDR3 region has the DNA TGCAGTGCGCCCGGGGCGACCTATAATTCACCCCTCCACTTT.